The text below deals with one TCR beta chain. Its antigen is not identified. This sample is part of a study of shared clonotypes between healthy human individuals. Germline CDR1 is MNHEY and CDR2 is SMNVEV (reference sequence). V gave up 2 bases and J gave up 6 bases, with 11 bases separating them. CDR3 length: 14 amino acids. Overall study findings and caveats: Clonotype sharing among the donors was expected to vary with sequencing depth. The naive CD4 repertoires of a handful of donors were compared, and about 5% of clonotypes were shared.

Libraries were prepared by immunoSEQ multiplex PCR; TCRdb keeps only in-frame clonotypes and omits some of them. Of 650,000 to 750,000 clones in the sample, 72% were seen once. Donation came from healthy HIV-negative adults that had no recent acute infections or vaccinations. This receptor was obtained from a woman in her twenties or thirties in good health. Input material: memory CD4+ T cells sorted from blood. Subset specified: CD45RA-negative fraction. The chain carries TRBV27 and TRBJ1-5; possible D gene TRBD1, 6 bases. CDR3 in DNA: TGTGCCAGCAGTTTACAGGGAGGGGGTCAGCCCCAGCATTTT. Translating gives CASSLQGGGQPQHF.